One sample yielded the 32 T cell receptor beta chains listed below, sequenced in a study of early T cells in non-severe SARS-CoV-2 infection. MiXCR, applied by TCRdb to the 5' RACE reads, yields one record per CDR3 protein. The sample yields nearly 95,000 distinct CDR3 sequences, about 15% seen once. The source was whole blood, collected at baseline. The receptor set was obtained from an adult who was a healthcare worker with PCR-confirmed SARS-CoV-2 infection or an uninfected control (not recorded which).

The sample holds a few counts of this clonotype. CDR3 residues: CASSQVGGEREQYF. In DNA, the CDR3 is TGCGCCAGCAGCCAAGTGGGGGGGGAGCGCGAGCAGTACTTC. The chain links TRBV4-1 to TRBJ2-7; 7 nucleotides match TRBD2. The trim removed 1 base at V and 6 bases at J, leaving 6 bases unmatched. Germline CDR1 reads MGHRA; CDR2 reads YSYEKL. CDR3 length: 14 amino acids.

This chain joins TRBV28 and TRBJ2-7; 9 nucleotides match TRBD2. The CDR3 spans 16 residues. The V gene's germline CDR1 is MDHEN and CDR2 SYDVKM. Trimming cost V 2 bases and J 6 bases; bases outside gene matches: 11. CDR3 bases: TGTGCCAGCAGTTTAGATCCCGCGGGAGGGCATCGCGAGCAGTACTTC. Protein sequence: CASSLDPAGGHREQYF.

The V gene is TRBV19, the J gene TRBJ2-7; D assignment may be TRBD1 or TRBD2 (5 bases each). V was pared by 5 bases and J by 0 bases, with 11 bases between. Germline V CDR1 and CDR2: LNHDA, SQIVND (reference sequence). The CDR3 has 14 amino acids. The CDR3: CASSSGTSSYEQYF. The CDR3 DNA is TGTGCCAGTAGTTCTGGGACGAGCTCCTACGAGCAGTACTTC.

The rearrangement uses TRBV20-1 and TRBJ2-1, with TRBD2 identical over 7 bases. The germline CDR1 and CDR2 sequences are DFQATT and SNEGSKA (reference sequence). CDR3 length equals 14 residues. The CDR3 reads CSLINGPTSSEQFF. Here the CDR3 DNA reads TGCAGCCTTATAAACGGCCCGACTAGCAGTGAGCAGTTCTTC.

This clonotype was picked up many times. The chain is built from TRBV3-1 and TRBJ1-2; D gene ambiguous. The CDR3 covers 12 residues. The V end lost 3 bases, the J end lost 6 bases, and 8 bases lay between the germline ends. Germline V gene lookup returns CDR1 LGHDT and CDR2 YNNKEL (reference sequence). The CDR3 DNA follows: TGTGCCAGCAGCCACCGAGCAGATGGCTACACCTTC. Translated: CASSHRADGYTF. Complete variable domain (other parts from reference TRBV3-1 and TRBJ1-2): DTAVSQTPKYLVTQMGNDKSIKCEQNLGHDTMYWYKQDSKKFLKIMFSYNNKELIINETVPNRFSPKSPDKAHLNLHINSLELGDSAVYFCASSHRADGYTFGSGTRLTVV.

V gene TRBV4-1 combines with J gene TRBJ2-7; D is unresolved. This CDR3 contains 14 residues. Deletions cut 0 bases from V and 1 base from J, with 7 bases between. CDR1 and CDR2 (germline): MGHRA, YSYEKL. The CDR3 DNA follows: TGCGCCAGCAGCCAAGAATTACAATCCTACGAGCAGTACTTC. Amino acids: CASSQELQSYEQYF.

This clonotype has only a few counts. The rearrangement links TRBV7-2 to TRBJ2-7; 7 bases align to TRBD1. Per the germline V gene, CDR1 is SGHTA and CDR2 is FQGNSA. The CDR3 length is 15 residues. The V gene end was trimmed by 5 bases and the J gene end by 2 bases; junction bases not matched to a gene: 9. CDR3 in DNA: TGTGCCAGCAGCCGTAGGGACAGCCGAGCCTACGAGCAGTACTTC. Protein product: CASSRRDSRAYEQYF.

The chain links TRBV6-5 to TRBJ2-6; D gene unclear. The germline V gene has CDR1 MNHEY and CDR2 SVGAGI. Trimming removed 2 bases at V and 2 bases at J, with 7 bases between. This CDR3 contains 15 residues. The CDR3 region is CASSYVGTGANVLTF. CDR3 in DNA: TGTGCCAGCAGTTACGTAGGGACTGGGGCCAACGTCCTGACTTTC.

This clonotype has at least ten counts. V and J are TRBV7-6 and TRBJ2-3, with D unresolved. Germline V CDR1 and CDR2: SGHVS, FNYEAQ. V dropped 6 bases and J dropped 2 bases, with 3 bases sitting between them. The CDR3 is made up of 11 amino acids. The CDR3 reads CASSSTDTQYF. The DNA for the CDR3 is TGTGCCAGCAGTTCCACAGATACGCAGTATTTT.

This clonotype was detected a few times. The CDR3 DNA sequence: TGTGCCAGCATTAAAAGGACTAGCGGTAGCTCCTACGAGCAGTACTTC. This translates into CASIKRTSGSSYEQYF. The chain carries TRBV6-1 and TRBJ2-7; 10 nucleotides agree with TRBD2. The CDR3 totals 16 residues. Germline V gene sequence: CDR1 MNHNS, CDR2 SASEGT. Losses at the gene ends were 7 bases for V and 0 bases for J; bases not matched to a gene: 9.

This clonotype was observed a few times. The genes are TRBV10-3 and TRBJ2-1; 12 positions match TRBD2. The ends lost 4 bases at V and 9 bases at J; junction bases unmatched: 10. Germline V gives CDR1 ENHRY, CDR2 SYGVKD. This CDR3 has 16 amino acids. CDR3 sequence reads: CAISGGASGRAGEQFF. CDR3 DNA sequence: TGTGCCATCAGTGGGGGAGCTAGCGGGAGGGCTGGTGAGCAGTTCTTC.

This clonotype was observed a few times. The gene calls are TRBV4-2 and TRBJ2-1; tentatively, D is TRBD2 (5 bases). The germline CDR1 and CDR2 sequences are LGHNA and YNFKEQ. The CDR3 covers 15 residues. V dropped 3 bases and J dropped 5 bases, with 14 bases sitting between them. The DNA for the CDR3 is TGTGCCAGCAGCCACCATATAGCGTCGGACAATGAGCAGTTCTTC. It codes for CASSHHIASDNEQFF.

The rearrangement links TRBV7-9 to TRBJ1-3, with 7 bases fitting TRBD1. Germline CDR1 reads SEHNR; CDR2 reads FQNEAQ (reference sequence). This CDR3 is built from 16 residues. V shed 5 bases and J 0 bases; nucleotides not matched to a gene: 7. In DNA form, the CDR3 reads TGTGCCAGCAGCACACAGGGGCCTTTCTCTGGAAACACCATATATTTT. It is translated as CASSTQGPFSGNTIYF.

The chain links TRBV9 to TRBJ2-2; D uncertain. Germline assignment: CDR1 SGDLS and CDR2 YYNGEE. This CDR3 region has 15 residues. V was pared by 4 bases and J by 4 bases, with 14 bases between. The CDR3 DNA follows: TGTGCCAGCAGCCCCTTTGCCGGGCCCACCGGGGAGCTGTTTTTT. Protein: CASSPFAGPTGELFF.

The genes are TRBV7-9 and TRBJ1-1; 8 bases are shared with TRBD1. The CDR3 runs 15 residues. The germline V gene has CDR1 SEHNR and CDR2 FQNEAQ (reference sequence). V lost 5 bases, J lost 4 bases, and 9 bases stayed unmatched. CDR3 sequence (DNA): TGTGCCAGCAGCGCACTGACAGGGGAGGGCACTGAAGCTTTCTTT. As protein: CASSALTGEGTEAFF.

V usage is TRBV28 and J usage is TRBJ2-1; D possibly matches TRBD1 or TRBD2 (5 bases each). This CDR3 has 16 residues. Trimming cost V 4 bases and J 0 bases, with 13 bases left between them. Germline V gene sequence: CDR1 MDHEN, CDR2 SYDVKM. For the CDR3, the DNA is TGTGCCAGCAGTTGGGCCGGGGACCGCTCCTACAATGAGCAGTTCTTC. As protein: CASSWAGDRSYNEQFF.

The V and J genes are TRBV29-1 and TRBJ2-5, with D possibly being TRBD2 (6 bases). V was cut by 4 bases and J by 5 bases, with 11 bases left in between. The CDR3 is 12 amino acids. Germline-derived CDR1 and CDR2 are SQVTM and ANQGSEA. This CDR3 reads CSVASTRETQYF. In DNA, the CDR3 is TGCAGCGTTGCCTCGACTAGGGAGACCCAGTACTTC.

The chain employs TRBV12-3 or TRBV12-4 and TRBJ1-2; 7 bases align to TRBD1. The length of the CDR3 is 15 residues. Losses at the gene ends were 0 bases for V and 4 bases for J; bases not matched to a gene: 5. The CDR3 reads CASSLALRGLYGYTF. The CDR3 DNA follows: TGTGCCAGCAGTTTAGCGCTGAGGGGGCTCTATGGCTACACCTTC.

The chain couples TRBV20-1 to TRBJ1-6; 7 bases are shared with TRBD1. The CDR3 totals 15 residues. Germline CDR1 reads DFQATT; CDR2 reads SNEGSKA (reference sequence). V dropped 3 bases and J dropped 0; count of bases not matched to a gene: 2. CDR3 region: CSASRDSSYNSPLHF. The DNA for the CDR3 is TGCAGTGCTAGCCGGGACAGCTCCTATAATTCACCCCTCCACTTT.

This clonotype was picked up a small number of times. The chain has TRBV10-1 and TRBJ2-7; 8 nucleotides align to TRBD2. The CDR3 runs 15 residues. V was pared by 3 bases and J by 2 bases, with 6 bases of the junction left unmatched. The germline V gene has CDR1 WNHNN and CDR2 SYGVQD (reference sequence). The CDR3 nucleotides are TGCGCCAGCAGTGATTCGAGAGCGGGAGCCTACGAGCAGTACTTC. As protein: CASSDSRAGAYEQYF.

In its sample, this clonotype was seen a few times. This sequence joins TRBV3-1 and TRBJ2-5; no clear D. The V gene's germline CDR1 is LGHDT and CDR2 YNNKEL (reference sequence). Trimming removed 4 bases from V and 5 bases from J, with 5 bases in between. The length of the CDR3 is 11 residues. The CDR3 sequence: CASSRRETQYF. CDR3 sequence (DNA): TGTGCCAGCAGCCGCCGGGAGACCCAGTACTTC.

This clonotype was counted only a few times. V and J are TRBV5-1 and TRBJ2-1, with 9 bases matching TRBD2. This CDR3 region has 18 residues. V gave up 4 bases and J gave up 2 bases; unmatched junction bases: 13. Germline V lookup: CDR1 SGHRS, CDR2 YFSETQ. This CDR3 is CASSDLVGGRAPYNEQFF. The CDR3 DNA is TGCGCCAGCAGCGATTTAGTGGGCGGGAGGGCTCCCTACAATGAGCAGTTCTTC. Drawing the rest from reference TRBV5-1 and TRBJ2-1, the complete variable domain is KAGVTQTPRYLIKTRGQQVTLSCSPISGHRSVSWYQQTPGQGLQFLFEYFSETQRNKGNFPGRFSGRQFSNSRSEMNVSTLELGDSALYLCASSDLVGGRAPYNEQFFGPGTRLTVL.

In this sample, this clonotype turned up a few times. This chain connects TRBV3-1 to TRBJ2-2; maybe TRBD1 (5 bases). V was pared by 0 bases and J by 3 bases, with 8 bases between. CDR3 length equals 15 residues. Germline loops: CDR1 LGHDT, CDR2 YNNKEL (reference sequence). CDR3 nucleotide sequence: TGTGCCAGCAGCCAAGACAGGGTCTACACCGGGGAGCTGTTTTTT. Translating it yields CASSQDRVYTGELFF.

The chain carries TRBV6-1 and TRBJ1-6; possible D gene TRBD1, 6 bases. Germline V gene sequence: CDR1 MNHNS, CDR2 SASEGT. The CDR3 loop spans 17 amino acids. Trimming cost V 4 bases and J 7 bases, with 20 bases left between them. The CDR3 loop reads CASSGGGTRPLNSPLHF. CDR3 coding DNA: TGTGCCAGCAGTGGGGGGGGGACAAGGCCTCTGAATTCACCCCTCCACTTT.

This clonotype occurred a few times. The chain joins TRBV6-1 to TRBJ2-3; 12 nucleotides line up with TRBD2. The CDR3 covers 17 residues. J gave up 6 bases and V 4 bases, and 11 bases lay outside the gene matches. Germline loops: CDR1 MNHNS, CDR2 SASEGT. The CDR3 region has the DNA TGTGCCAGCAGTGGGACTAGCGGGACCCACAGGGGCGATACGCAGTATTTT. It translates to CASSGTSGTHRGDTQYF.

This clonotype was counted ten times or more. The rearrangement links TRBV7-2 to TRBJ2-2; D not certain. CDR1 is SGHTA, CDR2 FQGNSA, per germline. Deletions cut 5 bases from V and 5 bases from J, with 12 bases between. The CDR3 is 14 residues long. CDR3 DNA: TGTGCCAGCAGCCTCAGACTGGTTACCGGGGAGCTGTTTTTT. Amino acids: CASSLRLVTGELFF.

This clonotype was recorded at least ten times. The chain's CDR3 is CATSVGETQYF. Here the CDR3 DNA reads TGTGCCACCAGTGTGGGGGAGACCCAGTACTTC. The chain has TRBV24-1 and TRBJ2-5; D remains ambiguous. The germline CDR1 and CDR2 sequences are KGHDR and SFDVKD. V was cut by 5 bases and J by 5 bases, with 5 bases left in between. There are 11 residues in the CDR3.

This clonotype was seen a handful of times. The CDR3 coding sequence is TGTGCCAGCAGTTCCGGGAGATCCTACGAGCAGTACTTC. Its protein is CASSSGRSYEQYF. J is TRBJ2-7 and V is TRBV27; possibly TRBD2 for D (6 bases). The CDR3 has 13 residues. The germline gives CDR1 MNHEY, CDR2 SMNVEV (reference sequence). V was shortened by 4 bases and J by 1 base, with 8 bases between the two germline ends.

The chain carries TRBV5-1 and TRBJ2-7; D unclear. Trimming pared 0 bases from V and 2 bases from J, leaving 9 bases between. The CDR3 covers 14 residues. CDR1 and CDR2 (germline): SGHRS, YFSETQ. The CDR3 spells CASSLERLTYEQYF. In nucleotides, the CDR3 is TGCGCCAGCAGCTTGGAACGTCTAACCTACGAGCAGTACTTC.

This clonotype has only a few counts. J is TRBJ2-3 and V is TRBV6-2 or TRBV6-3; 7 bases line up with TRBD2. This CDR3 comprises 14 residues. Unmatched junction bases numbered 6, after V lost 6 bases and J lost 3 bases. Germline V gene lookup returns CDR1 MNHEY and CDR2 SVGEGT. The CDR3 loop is CASRRGSGTDTQYF. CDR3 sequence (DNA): TGTGCCAGCAGACGCGGGAGTGGGACAGATACGCAGTATTTT.

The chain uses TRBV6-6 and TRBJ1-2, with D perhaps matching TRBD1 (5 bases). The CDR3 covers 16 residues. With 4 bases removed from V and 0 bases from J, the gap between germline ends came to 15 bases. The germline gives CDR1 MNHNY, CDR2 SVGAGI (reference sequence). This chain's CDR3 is CASSSHPEGPNYGYTF. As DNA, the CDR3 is TGTGCCAGCAGTTCGCACCCCGAGGGACCTAACTATGGCTACACCTTC.

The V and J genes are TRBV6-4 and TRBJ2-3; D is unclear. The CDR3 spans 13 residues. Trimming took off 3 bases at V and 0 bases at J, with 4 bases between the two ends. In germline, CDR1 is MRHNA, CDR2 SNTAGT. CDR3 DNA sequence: TGTGCCAGCAGTGAGCAGAGCACAGATACGCAGTATTTT. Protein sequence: CASSEQSTDTQYF.